This TCR beta chain was documented in a study of control samples from healthy donors and cancer patients. The data were produced by immunoSEQ multiplex PCR, yet TCRdb's version contains in-frame clones alone and is incomplete. The sample lists tens of thousands of clones; approximately 90% were seen once. The CDR3 runs 13 residues. CDR1 is WNHNN and CDR2 is SYGVQD in the germline V gene (reference sequence). V lost 11 bases, J lost 3 bases, and 17 bases lay in between. Sequenced sample: PBMCs. This chain links TRBV10-1 with TRBJ2-7; D possibly uses TRBD1 or TRBD2 (6 bases each). The origin of this receptor is a man aged 25-40 years with colorectal cancer. CDR3 region: CAGSRGAFYEQYF. DNA of the CDR3: TGCGCCGGATCGAGGGGGGCGTTCTACGAGCAGTACTTC.